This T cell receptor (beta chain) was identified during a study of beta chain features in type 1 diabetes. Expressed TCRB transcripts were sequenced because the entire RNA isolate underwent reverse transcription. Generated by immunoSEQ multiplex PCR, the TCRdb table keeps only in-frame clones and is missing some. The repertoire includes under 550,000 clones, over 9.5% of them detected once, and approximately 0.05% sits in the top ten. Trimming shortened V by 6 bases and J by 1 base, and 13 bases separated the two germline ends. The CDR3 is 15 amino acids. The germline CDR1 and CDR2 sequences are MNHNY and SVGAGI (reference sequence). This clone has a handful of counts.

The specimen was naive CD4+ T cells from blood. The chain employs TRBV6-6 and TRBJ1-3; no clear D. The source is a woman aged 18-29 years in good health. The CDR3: CASSRIGSSGNTIYF. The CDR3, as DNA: TGTGCCAGCAGCCGAATCGGGAGTTCTGGAAACACCATATATTTT.